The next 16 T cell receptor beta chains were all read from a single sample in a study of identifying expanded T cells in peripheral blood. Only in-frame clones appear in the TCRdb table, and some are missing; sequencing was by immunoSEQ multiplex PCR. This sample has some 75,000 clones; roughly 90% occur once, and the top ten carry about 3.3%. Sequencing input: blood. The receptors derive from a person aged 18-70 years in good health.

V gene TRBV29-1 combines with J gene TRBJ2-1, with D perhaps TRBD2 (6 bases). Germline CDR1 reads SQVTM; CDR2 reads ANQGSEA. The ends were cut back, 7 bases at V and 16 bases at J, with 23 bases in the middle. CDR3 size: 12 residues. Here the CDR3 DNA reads TGCAGCGGTGGGGCTTTGGAGGGACGCGATTTCTTC. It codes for CSGGALEGRDFF.

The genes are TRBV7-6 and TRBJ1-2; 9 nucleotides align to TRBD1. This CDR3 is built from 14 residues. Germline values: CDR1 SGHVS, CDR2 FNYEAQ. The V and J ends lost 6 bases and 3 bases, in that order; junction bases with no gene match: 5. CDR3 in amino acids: CASSPGQGYYGYTF. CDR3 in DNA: TGTGCCAGCAGTCCGGGACAGGGATACTATGGCTACACCTTC.

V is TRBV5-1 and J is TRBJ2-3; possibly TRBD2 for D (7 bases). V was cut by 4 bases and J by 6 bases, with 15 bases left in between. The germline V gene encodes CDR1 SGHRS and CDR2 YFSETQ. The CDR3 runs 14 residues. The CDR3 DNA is TGCGCCAGCAGCGCCGGGGGGACAAGGGATACGCAGTATTTT. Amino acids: CASSAGGTRDTQYF.

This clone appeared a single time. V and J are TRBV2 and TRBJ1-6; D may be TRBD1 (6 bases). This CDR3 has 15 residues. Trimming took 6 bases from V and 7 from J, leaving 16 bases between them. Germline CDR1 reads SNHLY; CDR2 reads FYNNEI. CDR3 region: CASSGRGAENSPLHF. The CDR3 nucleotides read TGTGCCAGCAGCGGAAGGGGGGCAGAAAATTCACCCCTCCACTTT. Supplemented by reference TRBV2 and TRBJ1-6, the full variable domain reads EPEVTQTPSHQVTQMGQEVILRCVPISNHLYFYWYRQILGQKVEFLVSFYNNEISEKSEIFDDQFSVERPDGSNFTLKIRSTKLEDSAMYFCASSGRGAENSPLHFGNGTRLTVT.

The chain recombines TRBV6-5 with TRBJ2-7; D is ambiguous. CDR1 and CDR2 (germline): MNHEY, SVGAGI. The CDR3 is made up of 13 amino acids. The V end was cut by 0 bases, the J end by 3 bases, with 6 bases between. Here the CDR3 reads CASSYSNSYEQYF. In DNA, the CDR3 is TGTGCCAGCAGTTACTCGAACAGCTACGAGCAGTACTTC.

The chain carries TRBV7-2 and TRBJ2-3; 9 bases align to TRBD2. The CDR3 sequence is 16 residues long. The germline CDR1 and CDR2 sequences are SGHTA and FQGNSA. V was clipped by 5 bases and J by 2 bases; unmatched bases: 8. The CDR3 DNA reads TGTGCCAGCAGCGCAGGGGCGGGAGGGTCCACAGATACGCAGTATTTT. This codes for CASSAGAGGSTDTQYF.

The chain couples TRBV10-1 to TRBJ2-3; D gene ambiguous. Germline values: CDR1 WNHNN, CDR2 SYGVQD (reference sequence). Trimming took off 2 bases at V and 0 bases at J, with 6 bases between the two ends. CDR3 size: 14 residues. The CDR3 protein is CASSEIKSTDTQYF. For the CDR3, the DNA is TGCGCCAGCAGTGAGATTAAAAGCACAGATACGCAGTATTTT.

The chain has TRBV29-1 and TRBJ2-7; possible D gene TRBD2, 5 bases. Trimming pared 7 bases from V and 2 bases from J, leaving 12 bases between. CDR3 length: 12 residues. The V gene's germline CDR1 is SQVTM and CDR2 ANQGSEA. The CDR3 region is CSAGLVPYEQYF. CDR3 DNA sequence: TGCAGCGCTGGACTCGTACCCTACGAGCAGTACTTC.

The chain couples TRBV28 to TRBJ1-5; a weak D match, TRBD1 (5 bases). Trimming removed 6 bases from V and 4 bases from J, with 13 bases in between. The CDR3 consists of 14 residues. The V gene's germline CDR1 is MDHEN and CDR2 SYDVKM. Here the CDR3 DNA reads TGTGCCAGCAGCGTCGGGGCTACTAATCAGCCCCAGCATTTT. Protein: CASSVGATNQPQHF.

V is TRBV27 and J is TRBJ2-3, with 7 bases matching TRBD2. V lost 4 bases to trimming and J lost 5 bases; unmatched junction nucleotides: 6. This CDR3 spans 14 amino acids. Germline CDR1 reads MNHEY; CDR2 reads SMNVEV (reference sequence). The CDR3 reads CASSSTSARDTQYF. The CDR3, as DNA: TGTGCCAGCAGTTCTACTAGCGCGAGAGATACGCAGTATTTT.

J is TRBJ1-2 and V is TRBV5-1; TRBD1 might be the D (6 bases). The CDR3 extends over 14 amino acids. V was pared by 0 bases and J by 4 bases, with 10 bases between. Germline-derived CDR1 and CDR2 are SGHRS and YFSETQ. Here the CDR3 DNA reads TGCGCCAGCAGCTTGGCCCAGGACAGCTATGGCTACACCTTC. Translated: CASSLAQDSYGYTF.

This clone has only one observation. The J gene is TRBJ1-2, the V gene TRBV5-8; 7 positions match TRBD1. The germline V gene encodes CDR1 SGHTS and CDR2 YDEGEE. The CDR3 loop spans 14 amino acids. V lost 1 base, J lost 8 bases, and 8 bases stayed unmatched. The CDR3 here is CASSLRGTGEGYTF. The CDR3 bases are TGTGCCAGCAGCTTGAGGGGCACAGGGGAGGGCTACACCTTC.

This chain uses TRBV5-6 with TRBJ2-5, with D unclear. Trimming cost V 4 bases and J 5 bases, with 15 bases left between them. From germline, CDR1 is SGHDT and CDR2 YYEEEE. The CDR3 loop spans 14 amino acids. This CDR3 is CASSPLSNLETQYF. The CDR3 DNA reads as TGTGCCAGCAGCCCTCTGAGTAACCTGGAGACCCAGTACTTC.

CDR3 in amino acids: CASSDPTGVGNEQFF. The CDR3 region has the DNA TGTGCCAGCAGTGATCCGACAGGGGTTGGCAATGAGCAGTTCTTC. The chain recombines TRBV7-2 with TRBJ2-1; 8 nucleotides agree with TRBD1. The CDR3 sequence is 15 residues long. J lost 6 bases, V lost 6 bases, and 10 bases had no gene match. Germline loops: CDR1 SGHTA, CDR2 FQGNSA.

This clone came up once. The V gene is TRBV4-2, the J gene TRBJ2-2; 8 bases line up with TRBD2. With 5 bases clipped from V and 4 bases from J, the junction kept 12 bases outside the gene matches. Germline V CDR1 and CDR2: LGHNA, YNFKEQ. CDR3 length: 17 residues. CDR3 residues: CASSEAPAGVATGELFF. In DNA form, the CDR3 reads TGTGCCAGCAGCGAGGCACCAGCGGGAGTTGCCACCGGGGAGCTGTTTTTT.

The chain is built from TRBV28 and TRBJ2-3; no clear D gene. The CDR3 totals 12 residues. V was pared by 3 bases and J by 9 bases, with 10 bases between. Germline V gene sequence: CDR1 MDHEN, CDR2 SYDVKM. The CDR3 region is CASSFLVGTQYF. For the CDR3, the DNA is TGTGCCAGCAGTTTCCTTGTTGGGACGCAGTATTTT.